This is a list of T cell receptor beta chains from one sample in a study of T cells in Graves' hyperthyroidism and ophthalmopathy. TCRdb ran MiXCR on the multiplex PCR reads and lists one entry per CDR3 protein. The sample consists of about 99,000 distinct CDR3 sequences, over 45% of them appearing once. Sequencing was carried out using blood. The receptor source for this set is a man aged 35 to 55 with Graves' hyperthyroidism. Each CDR3 is given with its conserved first and last residue. A D gene is named only where the DNA matches it firmly. A row's size may be missing; if present it is once, few, many or a size class.

size: many
V: TRBV7-8
J: TRBJ2-1
D: NA
DNA: TGTGCCAGCAGCTTAGCCCCTCAAGGCGGCCACAATGAGCAGTTCTTC
CDR3: CASSLAPQGGHNEQFF

size: NA
V: TRBV7-2
J: TRBJ2-1
D: NA
DNA: TGTGCCAGCACCCTCGGCGGGCTAGGGGAGCAGTTCTTC
CDR3: CASTLGGLGEQFF

size: many
V: TRBV20-1
J: TRBJ2-1
D: NA
DNA: TGCAGTGCTAGAGATTTTCCGCGCCTCGCCTACAATGAGCAGTTCTTC
CDR3: CSARDFPRLAYNEQFF

size: NA
V: TRBV20-1
J: TRBJ1-6
D: NA
DNA: TGCAGTGCTAGAGTACAGTCAGATTCACCCCTCCACTTT
CDR3: CSARVQSDSPLHF

size: NA
V: TRBV20-1
J: TRBJ2-7
D: TRBD2
DNA: TGCAGTGCCTGGACTAGCGGGAGGACCTACGAGCAGTACTTC
CDR3: CSAWTSGRTYEQYF

size: many
V: TRBV11-3
J: TRBJ1-1
D: NA
DNA: TGTGCCAGCAGTAAGTCGGCGTATTTGGCCTTTGAAGCTTTCTTT
CDR3: CASSKSAYLAFEAFF

size: NA
V: TRBV7-9
J: TRBJ1-5
D: NA
DNA: NA
CDR3: CASSLPTSDTMSSSSGQHF

size: NA
V: TRBV7-8
J: TRBJ2-7
D: TRBD2
DNA: TGTGCCAGCTCACCACCCGGGGGGGTGCAGTACTTC
CDR3: CASSPPGGVQYF

size: NA
V: TRBV6-5
J: TRBJ1-1
D: NA
DNA: TGTGCCAGCAGACCCGGTGTCACTGAAGCTTTCTTT
CDR3: CASRPGVTEAFF

size: NA
V: TRBV15
J: TRBJ2-3
D: NA
DNA: TGTGCCACCAGCACGGACAGAGAGCCGGGGGATACGCAGTATTTT
CDR3: CATSTDREPGDTQYF

size: many
V: TRBV20-1
J: TRBJ1-2
D: NA
DNA: TGCAGTGCTATCGAATCACGGCTATCTAGGGGCTACACCTTC
CDR3: CSAIESRLSRGYTF

size: few
V: TRBV7-2
J: TRBJ2-7
D: TRBD2
DNA: TGTGCCAGCAGTTACAGGGGGAGGACTAGCGGATTCTCCTACGAGCAGTACTTC
CDR3: CASSYRGRTSGFSYEQYF

size: NA
V: TRBV15
J: TRBJ1-5
D: TRBD1
DNA: TGTGCCACCAGCAGCGGACAGGGGCAGGTAAATCAGCCCCAGCATTTT
CDR3: CATSSGQGQVNQPQHF

size: many
V: TRBV25-1
J: TRBJ2-1
D: NA
DNA: TGTGCCAGCACACTGGACTCCGAATACAATGAGCAGTTCTTC
CDR3: CASTLDSEYNEQFF

size: many
V: TRBV19
J: TRBJ1-3
D: NA
DNA: TGTGCCAGTATGTCCGCGTACTCTGGAAACACCATATATTTT
CDR3: CASMSAYSGNTIYF

size: NA
V: TRBV7-9
J: TRBJ2-7
D: NA
DNA: TGTGCCAGCAGCTCCCCCAGGCGAGGGGAGCTGTGGGACGAGCAGTACTTC
CDR3: CASSSPRRGELWDEQYF

size: NA
V: TRBV2
J: TRBJ1-5
D: NA
DNA: TGTGTCAGCAGTGAATACACAGATAGCAATCAGCCCCAGCATTTT
CDR3: CVSSEYTDSNQPQHF

size: many
V: TRBV6-2/TRBV6-3
J: TRBJ2-7
D: NA
DNA: TGTGCCAGCAGGTCTTGGCCAGGGGCGCCCTACGAGCAGTACTTC
CDR3: CASRSWPGAPYEQYF

size: NA
V: TRBV7-9
J: TRBJ2-7
D: TRBD1
DNA: TGTGCCAACAGCTACCAGACCGGGACAGGGGCCTACGAGCAGTACTTC
CDR3: CANSYQTGTGAYEQYF

size: NA
V: TRBV2
J: TRBJ2-7
D: NA
DNA: TGTGCCAGCAGTGAGTCACTCTTTGTGACAGGAGGAACCTACGAGCAGTACTTC
CDR3: CASSESLFVTGGTYEQYF

size: NA
V: TRBV11-1
J: TRBJ2-1
D: NA
DNA: TGTGCCAGCAGCTTTAGGGTGGGTGAGCAGTTCTTC
CDR3: CASSFRVGEQFF

size: NA
V: TRBV29-1
J: TRBJ1-2
D: TRBD1
DNA: TGCAGCGCTTGGACAGGACCCTATGGCTACACCTTC
CDR3: CSAWTGPYGYTF

size: NA
V: TRBV29-1
J: TRBJ2-1
D: TRBD2
DNA: TGCAGCGTTGAAGGGCAGCGGGAGGCATATAAGCAGTTCTTC
CDR3: CSVEGQREAYKQFF

size: many
V: TRBV7-8
J: TRBJ2-7
D: TRBD1
DNA: TGTGCCAGCAGCTTATTGGGGGACAGCGGAGCCTACGAGCAGTACTTC
CDR3: CASSLLGDSGAYEQYF

size: many
V: TRBV6-4
J: TRBJ2-1
D: NA
DNA: TGTGCCAGCAGTGACTTTTTGGGGACTTTGCGGTTCTTC
CDR3: CASSDFLGTLRFF

size: many
V: TRBV12-3/TRBV12-4
J: TRBJ1-1
D: NA
DNA: TGTGCCAGCACCGGTTCTGCCACTGAAGCTTTCTTT
CDR3: CASTGSATEAFF

size: many
V: TRBV5-5
J: TRBJ2-7
D: TRBD1
DNA: TGTGCCAGCAGCCGGGACAGGAGATACGAGCAGTACTTC
CDR3: CASSRDRRYEQYF

size: once
V: TRBV7-2
J: TRBJ1-5
D: NA
DNA: TGTGCCAGCAGCCCCCCAGGGAGGGGGCAGCCCCAGCATTTT
CDR3: CASSPPGRGQPQHF

size: many
V: TRBV5-8
J: TRBJ1-5
D: NA
DNA: TGTGCCAGCAGCATCAATCAGCCCCAGCATTTT
CDR3: CASSINQPQHF

size: NA
V: TRBV5-4
J: TRBJ2-1
D: TRBD2
DNA: TGTGCCAGCAGCTTCAGCGGGAGGCGCAATGAGCAGTTCTTC
CDR3: CASSFSGRRNEQFF

size: many
V: TRBV7-9
J: TRBJ1-5
D: NA
DNA: TGTGCCAGCAGCCCCGACGGGGGGCCGAGCAATCAGCCCCAGCATTTT
CDR3: CASSPDGGPSNQPQHF

size: many
V: TRBV6-2/TRBV6-3
J: TRBJ1-6
D: NA
DNA: TGTGCCAGCACGACAACCTATAATTCACCCCTCCACTTT
CDR3: CASTTTYNSPLHF

size: NA
V: TRBV29-1
J: TRBJ2-1
D: NA
DNA: TGCAGCGTTGAAATCTGGGACGGTGACAATGAGCAGTTCTTC
CDR3: CSVEIWDGDNEQFF

size: many
V: TRBV11-3
J: TRBJ1-5
D: TRBD1
DNA: TGTGCCAGCAGCTTAGAATCCCAGGACAGGTTGGATAATCAGCCCCAGCATTTT
CDR3: CASSLESQDRLDNQPQHF

size: many
V: TRBV5-8
J: TRBJ2-7
D: NA
DNA: TGTGCCAGCAGGGGAAGGGGCAAGAACGAGCAGTACTTC
CDR3: CASRGRGKNEQYF

size: NA
V: TRBV6-2/TRBV6-3
J: TRBJ2-1
D: TRBD2
DNA: TGTGCCAGCAGTTACAAAGCGGGGGGGCCTAATGAGCAGTTCTTC
CDR3: CASSYKAGGPNEQFF

size: many
V: TRBV20-1
J: TRBJ2-3
D: NA
DNA: TGCAGTGCTACGTCCGGGACTAGCACAGATACGCAGTATTTT
CDR3: CSATSGTSTDTQYF

size: few
V: TRBV6-5
J: TRBJ1-6
D: TRBD1
DNA: TGTGCCAGCAGTTACTCGATGGTAGGACAGGGGACGAGCTCCTATAATTCACCCCTCCACTTT
CDR3: CASSYSMVGQGTSSYNSPLHF

size: many
V: TRBV20-1
J: TRBJ1-2
D: NA
DNA: TGCAGTGCTAGACTCCAGGGTGACTATGGCTACACCTTC
CDR3: CSARLQGDYGYTF

size: NA
V: TRBV5-1
J: TRBJ1-6
D: NA
DNA: TGCGCCAGCAGCATGACAGGTTTAGGATCACCCCTCCACTTT
CDR3: CASSMTGLGSPLHF

size: NA
V: TRBV24-1
J: TRBJ1-2
D: TRBD1
DNA: TGTGCCACCTCACCACCGACAGGGGAGGGCTATGGCTACACCTTC
CDR3: CATSPPTGEGYGYTF

size: NA
V: TRBV7-2
J: TRBJ2-7
D: NA
DNA: TGTGCCAGCAGCTTAGTGGGGACGGAGCAGTACTTC
CDR3: CASSLVGTEQYF

size: NA
V: TRBV19
J: TRBJ1-2
D: NA
DNA: TGTGCCAGTAGCTCGGCGGACGGAAACTACGGCTACACCTTC
CDR3: CASSSADGNYGYTF

size: many
V: TRBV11-2
J: TRBJ2-3
D: NA
DNA: TGTGCCAGCAGCCCCCATTTGGGGGGCACAGATACGCAGTATTTT
CDR3: CASSPHLGGTDTQYF

size: NA
V: TRBV29-1
J: TRBJ2-1
D: TRBD2
DNA: TGCAGCGTTGACGGGACTAGCTTAGTGGTCTACAATGAGCAGTTCTTC
CDR3: CSVDGTSLVVYNEQFF

size: NA
V: TRBV20-1
J: TRBJ2-1
D: NA
DNA: TGCAGTGCTAGTTTGCGAGGGGTTAGGAGCTCCTACAATGAGCAGTTCTTC
CDR3: CSASLRGVRSSYNEQFF

size: many
V: TRBV20-1
J: TRBJ2-1
D: TRBD2
DNA: TGCAGTGCTAGCGGGGGGTCCGGTGAGCAGTTCTTC
CDR3: CSASGGSGEQFF

size: NA
V: TRBV2
J: TRBJ2-1
D: TRBD1
DNA: TGTGCCAGCAGAGAAGGACAGGGGGCAAGGAATGAGCAGTTCTTC
CDR3: CASREGQGARNEQFF

size: many
V: TRBV2
J: TRBJ1-2
D: TRBD1
DNA: TGTGCCAGCACCTACGGACAGGGGAACTATGGCTACACCTTC
CDR3: CASTYGQGNYGYTF

size: NA
V: TRBV7-9
J: TRBJ2-5
D: NA
DNA: TGTGCCAGCAGCAGGGGCGACGGCGAGACCCAGTACTTC
CDR3: CASSRGDGETQYF